One and the same sample provided the 27 T cell receptor beta chains below, sequenced in a study of T cell responses to AZD1222 COVID-19 vaccine. Data came from immunoSEQ multiplex PCR; TCRdb stores just in-frame clones and leaves some out. The table shows 95,000 to 110,000 clones, with about 87% occurring only once. This specimen was peripheral blood, taken on day 0 of AZD1222 vaccination. The receptor set was obtained from an adult in good health.

Points on this clone: Other DNA sequences in the same sample also yield this CDR3. This chain joins TRBV7-2 and TRBJ2-7; 9 bases fit TRBD2. The CDR3 contains 16 residues. Germline lookup yields CDR1 SGHTA and CDR2 FQGNSA. V lost 0 bases and J lost 2; bases outside the gene matches: 5. CDR3 loop: CASSLARAGGTYEQYF. CDR3 coding DNA: TGTGCCAGCAGCTTAGCGAGAGCGGGGGGTACCTACGAGCAGTACTTC. The full variable domain, with the rest looked up from reference TRBV7-2 and TRBJ2-7, is GAGVSQSPSNKVTEKGKDVELRCDPISGHTALYWYRQSLGQGLEFLIYFQGNSAPDKSGLPSDRFSAERTGGSVSTLTIQRTQQEDSAVYLCASSLARAGGTYEQYFGPGTRLTVT.

The chain has TRBV2 and TRBJ1-6; 8 bases agree with TRBD1. The ends lost 7 bases at V and 7 bases at J; junction bases unmatched: 9. Germline V CDR1 and CDR2: SNHLY, FYNNEI. There are 15 residues in the CDR3. In nucleotides, the CDR3 is TGTGCCAGCACCGGACAGGGAGGATCAAATTCACCCCTCCACTTT. Its translation: CASTGQGGSNSPLHF.

The chain recombines TRBV7-9 with TRBJ2-7; TRBD2 matches 7 bases. CDR3 size: 15 residues. V trimming: 4 bases; J trimming: 4 bases; junction bases outside the gene matches: 10. Germline CDR1 and CDR2: SEHNR and FQNEAQ (reference sequence). The DNA of the CDR3 is TGTGCCAGCAGCTCGTGGGGGGGACTCAAATACGAGCAGTACTTC. Encoded protein: CASSSWGGLKYEQYF.

This chain connects TRBV27 to TRBJ2-2; perhaps D is TRBD1 or TRBD2 (6 bases each). CDR1 is MNHEY, CDR2 SMNVEV, per germline (reference sequence). V was pared by 4 bases and J by 7 bases, with 10 bases between. The CDR3 length is 13 residues. The chain's CDR3 is CASSWGARGELFF. The CDR3 nucleotides read TGTGCCAGCAGTTGGGGGGCGCGCGGGGAGCTGTTTTTT.

The genes are TRBV6-5 and TRBJ2-5, with no clear D. V was trimmed by 2 bases and J by 4 bases, leaving 11 bases between them. The CDR3 has 14 amino acids. Per germline, CDR1 MNHEY and CDR2 SVGAGI. CDR3 coding DNA: TGTGCCAGCAGTTACCGGAGTGTGCGAGAGACCCAGTACTTC. This encodes CASSYRSVRETQYF.

V gene TRBV7-2 combines with J gene TRBJ2-7; possibly TRBD2 for D (5 bases). The CDR3 runs 16 residues. Trimming removed 2 bases at V and 3 bases at J, with 17 bases between. Germline V gives CDR1 SGHTA, CDR2 FQGNSA. The CDR3 bases are TGTGCCAGCAGCTTACAACCAGTGACGGGAAACTACGAGCAGTACTTC. This gives the protein CASSLQPVTGNYEQYF.

This clone has just a few counts. The rearrangement uses TRBV4-3 and TRBJ2-7, with TRBD1 matching 7 bases. The CDR3 is made up of 16 amino acids. Germline V gene data show CDR1 as LGHNA and CDR2 as YSLEER. Germline trimming cut 0 bases from V and 5 bases from J; bases unmatched to any gene: 10. CDR3 residues: CASSQDWAKGADEQYF. The CDR3 bases are TGCGCCAGCAGCCAAGATTGGGCCAAGGGGGCCGACGAGCAGTACTTC.

V and J are TRBV3-1 (or the pseudogene TRBV3-2) and TRBJ2-7, with 8 nucleotides matching TRBD1. Germline values: CDR1 LGHDT, CDR2 YNNKEL (reference sequence). The CDR3 totals 17 residues. The trim removed 1 base at V and 5 bases at J, leaving 13 bases unmatched. The CDR3 spells CASSQGLRTGKYNEQYF. In DNA form, the CDR3 reads TGTGCCAGCAGCCAAGGCTTACGGACAGGGAAGTACAACGAGCAGTACTTC.

The chain carries TRBV28 and TRBJ2-7; D gene uncertain. The CDR3 spans 13 residues. The V gene lost 10 bases and the J gene lost 3 bases, with 16 bases spanning the gap. Germline assignment: CDR1 MDHEN and CDR2 SYDVKM. The CDR3 spells CATKGTTGYEQYF. CDR3 coding DNA: TGTGCCACCAAGGGTACGACCGGCTACGAGCAGTACTTC.

V gene TRBV7-9 combines with J gene TRBJ1-3; a possible D gene is TRBD1 (5 bases). Germline values: CDR1 SEHNR, CDR2 FQNEAQ (reference sequence). V lost 4 bases, J lost 4 bases, and 11 bases lay in between. CDR3 size: 14 residues. The CDR3 loop is CASSSYGGGNTIYF. CDR3 DNA: TGTGCCAGCAGCTCCTACGGGGGGGGAAACACCATATATTTT.

J is TRBJ2-2 and V is TRBV4-3, with 7 bases identical to TRBD2. This CDR3 comprises 16 residues. V trimming: 4 bases; J trimming: 3 bases; junction bases outside the gene matches: 8. Germline CDR1 reads LGHNA; CDR2 reads YSLEER. Here the CDR3 reads CASSPSGREDTGELFF. CDR3 in DNA: TGCGCCAGCAGCCCTTCGGGGAGGGAAGACACCGGGGAGCTGTTTTTT.

This clone showed up just a few times. Other DNA sequences of this sample code for an identical CDR3. V usage is TRBV6-1 and J usage is TRBJ2-3; 7 bases match TRBD2. The CDR3 totals 15 residues. Germline trimming cut 3 bases from V and 4 bases from J; bases unmatched to any gene: 7. CDR1 and CDR2 from the germline V gene are MNHNS and SASEGT. Written as DNA, the CDR3 is TGTGCCAGCAGTGATCAAAGCGGGGCCCCAGATACGCAGTATTTT. It yields the protein CASSDQSGAPDTQYF.

In this sample, this clone turned up a few times. The rearrangement uses TRBV7-2 and TRBJ2-3, with D possibly TRBD1 on 6 matching bases. Germline lookup yields CDR1 SGHTA and CDR2 FQGNSA. The CDR3 totals 13 residues. Trimming removed 6 bases from V and 1 base from J, with 8 bases in between. CDR3 region: CASSRTGTDTQYF. DNA for the CDR3: TGTGCCAGCAGTAGGACAGGCACAGATACGCAGTATTTT.

The chain links TRBV6-6 to TRBJ1-1; a possible D gene is TRBD1 (5 bases). Germline V lookup: CDR1 MNHNY, CDR2 SVGAGI (reference sequence). The ends were cut back, 0 bases at V and 10 bases at J, with 9 bases in the middle. The CDR3 is 12 amino acids. CDR3 in DNA: TGTGCCAGCAGTTACTCGCACGGGGCAGCTTTCTTT. Protein sequence: CASSYSHGAAFF.

V is TRBV5-4 and J is TRBJ1-4, with a possible D match to TRBD1 (5 bases). Deletions cut 0 bases from V and 7 bases from J, with 16 bases between. The CDR3 consists of 16 residues. Germline CDR1 is SGHNT and CDR2 is YYREEE (reference sequence). The CDR3 DNA reads as TGTGCCAGCAGCTTGGGGGGGACGGCTCGGACTGAAAAACTGTTTTTT. Translated: CASSLGGTARTEKLFF. Variable domain in full (rest from reference TRBV5-4 and TRBJ1-4): ETGVTQSPTHLIKTRGQQVTLRCSSQSGHNTVSWYQQALGQGPQFIFQYYREEENGRGNFPPRFSGLQFPNYSSELNVNALELDDSALYLCASSLGGTARTEKLFFGSGTQLSVL.

J is TRBJ2-3 and V is TRBV18; the D is unclear. This CDR3 is built from 13 residues. CDR1 and CDR2 from the germline V gene are KGHSH and LQKENI. Trimming took 3 bases from V and 6 from J, leaving 10 bases between them. CDR3 loop: CASSPPGSDTQYF. The CDR3 DNA is TGTGCCAGCTCACCCCCAGGCTCCGATACGCAGTATTTT. Full variable domain (remainder filled in from reference TRBV18 and TRBJ2-3): NAGVMQNPRHLVRRRGQEARLRCSPMKGHSHVYWYRQLPEEGLKFMVYLQKENIIDESGMPKERFSAEFPKEGPSILRIQQVVRGDSAAYFCASSPPGSDTQYFGPGTRLTVL.

DNA of the CDR3: TGTGCCTCGTCCGGGACAGCCAATACCGGGGAGCTGTTTTTT. Protein: CASSGTANTGELFF. This sequence joins TRBV6-4 and TRBJ2-2, with 7 bases that match TRBD1. The CDR3 totals 14 residues. Germline CDR1 and CDR2: MRHNA and SNTAGT. Trimming at V came to 11 bases and at J to 5 bases, leaving 11 bases not matched to a gene.

This chain joins TRBV7-9 and TRBJ1-1; D remains ambiguous. Trimming shortened V by 3 bases and J by 8 bases, and 10 bases separated the two germline ends. The CDR3 is 12 amino acids. In germline, CDR1 is SEHNR, CDR2 FQNEAQ (reference sequence). The chain's CDR3 is CASSFPAEEAFF. In DNA form, the CDR3 reads TGTGCCAGCAGCTTTCCCGCCGAAGAAGCTTTCTTT.

The chain recombines TRBV2 with TRBJ1-1; D gene unclear. Trimming removed 9 bases at V and 3 bases at J, with 17 bases between. Germline V gene lookup returns CDR1 SNHLY and CDR2 FYNNEI. The length of the CDR3 is 14 residues. The DNA of the CDR3 is TGTGCCAGATCAGAAACTAGGGTCCACACTGAAGCTTTCTTT. Its translation is CARSETRVHTEAFF.

This chain connects TRBV7-2 to TRBJ1-5; D is perhaps TRBD1 (5 bases). V dropped 6 bases and J dropped 7 bases, with 13 bases sitting between them. This CDR3 is 13 amino acids long. Germline CDR1 SGHTA, CDR2 FQGNSA. CDR3 sequence reads: CASSDSPGQPQHF. CDR3 nucleotide sequence: TGTGCCAGCAGTGACAGTCCCGGCCAGCCCCAGCATTTT.

The chain combines TRBV4-1 with TRBJ1-4; tentative D call: TRBD1 (5 bases). The germline CDR1 and CDR2 sequences are MGHRA and YSYEKL. The germline V and J ends were trimmed by 4 bases and 8 bases, with 17 bases remaining between them. This CDR3 region has 15 residues. DNA of the CDR3: TGCGCCAGCAGCCCGTCTGGGACTTCAGGGGAAAAACTGTTTTTT. Translation: CASSPSGTSGEKLFF.

This chain connects TRBV24-1 to TRBJ2-1, with D perhaps assigned TRBD1 or TRBD2 (5 bases each). Trimming pared 5 bases from V and 3 bases from J, leaving 19 bases between. The CDR3 spans 17 residues. The germline CDR1 and CDR2 sequences are KGHDR and SFDVKD. The CDR3, as DNA: TGTGCCACCAGTGCTGGCTCCGGGACGCCCAACTACAATGAGCAGTTCTTC. Protein sequence: CATSAGSGTPNYNEQFF.

The rearrangement joins TRBV27 to TRBJ2-7, with D possibly TRBD1 on 6 matching bases. The germline V gene has CDR1 MNHEY and CDR2 SMNVEV (reference sequence). This CDR3 has 15 amino acids. Trimming left V 2 bases short and J 1 base short, with 12 bases between. The CDR3 nucleotides are TGTGCCAGCAGTTTACAGGGGACGGTGTCCTACGAGCAGTACTTC. It translates to CASSLQGTVSYEQYF.

The table lists this clone with a few counts. In nucleotides, the CDR3 is TGTGCCAGCAGTGCTAGTCGGACTCTGAACACCGGGGAGCTGTTTTTT. Translated, it gives CASSASRTLNTGELFF. The J gene is TRBJ2-2, the V gene TRBV25-1; maybe TRBD2 (5 bases). The CDR3 runs 16 residues. The V end was cut by 4 bases, the J end by 1 base, with 13 bases between. Germline lookup yields CDR1 MGHDK and CDR2 SYGVNS.

The chain combines TRBV7-2 with TRBJ1-2, with TRBD1 matching 8 bases. The CDR3 covers 14 residues. V gave up 5 bases and J gave up 4 bases; unmatched junction bases: 6. Germline V lookup: CDR1 SGHTA, CDR2 FQGNSA. CDR3 in DNA: TGTGCCAGCAGCCTAGGACAGGGTGTCTATGGCTACACCTTC. This translates into CASSLGQGVYGYTF.

The V and J genes are TRBV27 and TRBJ2-1, with TRBD2 as a possible D gene (7 bases). The V end was cut by 7 bases, the J end by 7 bases, with 20 bases between. Germline V gene data show CDR1 as MNHEY and CDR2 as SMNVEV (reference sequence). CDR3 size: 15 residues. In DNA form, the CDR3 reads TGTGCCAGCAACGAAGCGGGGACAAAAAGGAATGAGCAGTTCTTC. Amino acids: CASNEAGTKRNEQFF.

CDR3 coding DNA: TGTGCCAAACCCGACAGGGGGCGAAGCGGGGAGCTGTTTTTT. It codes for CAKPDRGRSGELFF. The chain combines TRBV27 with TRBJ2-2; 10 nucleotides align to TRBD1. CDR3 length: 14 amino acids. V gave up 10 bases and J gave up 7 bases; unmatched junction bases: 9. Looked up from germline, CDR1 is MNHEY and CDR2 is SMNVEV (reference sequence).